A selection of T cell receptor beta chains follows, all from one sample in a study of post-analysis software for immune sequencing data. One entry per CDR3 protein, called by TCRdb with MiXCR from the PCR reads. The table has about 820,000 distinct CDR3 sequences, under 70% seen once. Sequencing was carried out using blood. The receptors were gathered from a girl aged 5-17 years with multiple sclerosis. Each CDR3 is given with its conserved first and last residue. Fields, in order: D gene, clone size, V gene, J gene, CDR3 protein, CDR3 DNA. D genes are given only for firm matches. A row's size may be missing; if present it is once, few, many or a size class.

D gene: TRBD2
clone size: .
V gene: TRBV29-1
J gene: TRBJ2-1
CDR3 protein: CSVGPKRDPYNEQFF
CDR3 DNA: TGCAGCGTTGGACCTAAGCGGGACCCCTACAATGAGCAGTTCTTC

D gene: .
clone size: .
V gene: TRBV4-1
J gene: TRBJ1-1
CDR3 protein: CASSRRRHVRDTEAFF
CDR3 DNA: TGCGCCAGCAGCCGACGAAGACACGTTAGGGACACTGAAGCTTTCTTT

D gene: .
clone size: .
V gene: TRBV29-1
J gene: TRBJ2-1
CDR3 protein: CSVDGDYNEQFF
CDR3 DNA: TGCAGCGTTGACGGGGATTACAATGAGCAGTTCTTC

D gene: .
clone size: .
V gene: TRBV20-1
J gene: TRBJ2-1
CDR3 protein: CSASGPWRARDEQFF
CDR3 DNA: TGCAGTGCTAGTGGGCCATGGAGGGCGCGGGATGAGCAGTTCTTC

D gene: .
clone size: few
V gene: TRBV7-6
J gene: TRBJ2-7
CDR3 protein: CASSPSVASSYEQYF
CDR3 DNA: TGTGCCAGCAGCCCCAGTGTAGCCTCCTCCTACGAGCAGTACTTC

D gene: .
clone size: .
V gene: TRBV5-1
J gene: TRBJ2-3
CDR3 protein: CASSFTTSTDTQYF
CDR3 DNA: TGCGCCAGCAGCTTCACGACTAGCACAGATACGCAGTATTTT

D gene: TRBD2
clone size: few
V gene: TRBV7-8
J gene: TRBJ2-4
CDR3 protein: CASSLKGGPLAKNIQYF
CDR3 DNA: TGTGCCAGCAGCTTAAAGGGAGGGCCCCTAGCCAAAAACATTCAGTACTTC

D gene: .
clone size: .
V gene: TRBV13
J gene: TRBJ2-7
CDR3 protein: CASSQGTITVEQYF
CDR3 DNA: TGTGCCAGCAGCCAGGGGACTATCACCGTCGAGCAGTACTTC

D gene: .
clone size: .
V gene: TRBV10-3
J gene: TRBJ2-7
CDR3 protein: CALSTVVPSSYEQYF
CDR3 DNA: TGTGCCCTCAGCACAGTGGTCCCCAGCTCCTACGAGCAGTACTTC

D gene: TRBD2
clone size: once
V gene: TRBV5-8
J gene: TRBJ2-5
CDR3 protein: CASSPTGGGRNQETQYF
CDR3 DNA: TGTGCCAGCAGCCCCACCGGGGGCGGGAGGAACCAAGAGACCCAGTACTTC

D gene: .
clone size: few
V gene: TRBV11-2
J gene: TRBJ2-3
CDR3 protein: CASSFPGLPSTDTQYF
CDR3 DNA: TGTGCCAGCAGCTTTCCGGGCCTCCCGAGCACAGATACGCAGTATTTT

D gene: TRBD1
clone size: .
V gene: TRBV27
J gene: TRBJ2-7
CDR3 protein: CASSSRSGQDPSYEQYF
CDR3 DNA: TGTGCCAGCAGTTCACGATCGGGACAGGATCCCTCCTACGAGCAGTACTTC